The text below deals with one T cell receptor beta chain. The antigen is undetermined. Looked up from germline, CDR1 is SEHNR and CDR2 is FQNEAQ (reference sequence). The CDR3 is made up of 14 amino acids. V trimming: 5 bases; J trimming: 7 bases; junction bases outside the gene matches: 10. Libraries were prepared by immunoSEQ multiplex PCR; TCRdb keeps only in-frame clonotypes and omits some of them. Of some 83,000 clones listed, around 91% are singletons. The source of the sample is a study of graft-versus-host responses after intestinal transplantation. Study results and limitations: Ileal or blood samples showed some GvH clones first, and such clones were also found in recipient marrow.

The source of this sequence is a human donor who received an intestinal transplant. The genes are TRBV7-9 and TRBJ1-1; TRBD1 matches at 7 bases. Specimen: unstimulated CD4+ T cells sorted from spleen or lymph node cells, collected before intestinal transplant. The DNA of the CDR3 is TGTGCCAGCAGCCCCTCCAACGGACAGGTTGAAGCTTTCTTT. Translated: CASSPSNGQVEAFF.